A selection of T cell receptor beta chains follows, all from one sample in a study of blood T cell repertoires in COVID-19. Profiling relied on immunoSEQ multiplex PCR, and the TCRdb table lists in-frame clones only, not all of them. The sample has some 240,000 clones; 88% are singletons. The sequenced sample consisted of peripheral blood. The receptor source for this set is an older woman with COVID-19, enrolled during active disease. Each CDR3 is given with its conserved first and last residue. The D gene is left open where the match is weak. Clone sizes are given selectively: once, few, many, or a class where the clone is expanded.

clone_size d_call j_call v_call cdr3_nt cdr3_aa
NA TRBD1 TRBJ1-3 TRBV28 TGTGCCAGCAGTTTACCATGGACAGGTACCTCTGGAAACACCATATATTTT CASSLPWTGTSGNTIYF
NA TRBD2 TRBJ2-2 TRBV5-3 TGTGCCAGAAGCTTATCGGGAGGGGGGACCGGGGAGCTGTTTTTT CARSLSGGGTGELFF
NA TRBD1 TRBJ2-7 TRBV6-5 TGTGCCAGCAGTTCACAGGGGTTCGACGAGCAGTACTTC CASSSQGFDEQYF
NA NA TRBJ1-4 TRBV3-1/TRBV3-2 TGTGCCAGCAGGGGAGGTTATGAAAAACTGTTTTTT CASRGGYEKLFF
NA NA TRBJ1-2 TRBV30 TGTGCCTGGAGTGCCAGGGGCCTTGGGTATGGCTACACCTTC CAWSARGLGYGYTF
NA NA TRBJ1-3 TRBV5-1 TGCGCCAGCAGCTTTGGGGGGGTCCTATCTGGAAACACCATATATTTT CASSFGGVLSGNTIYF
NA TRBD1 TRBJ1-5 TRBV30 TGTGCCTGCACAGGGGGAAACAATCAGCCCCAGCATTTT CACTGGNNQPQHF
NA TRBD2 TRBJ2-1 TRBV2 TGTGCCAGCAGCACCGGGACTAGCGGAAACAATGAGCAGTTCTTC CASSTGTSGNNEQFF
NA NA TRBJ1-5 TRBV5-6 TGTGCCAGCAGCCTGGTAGGGGGTGTCAATCAGCCCCAGCATTTT CASSLVGGVNQPQHF
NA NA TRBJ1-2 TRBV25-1 TGTGCCAGCAGTGAGTACCGAGACTATGGCTACACCTTC CASSEYRDYGYTF
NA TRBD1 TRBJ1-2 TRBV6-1 TGTGCCAGCAGTGAGGGGGACAGGTCCTTCGGCTACACCTTC CASSEGDRSFGYTF
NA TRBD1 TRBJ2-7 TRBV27 TGTGCCAGCAGTTTTGGGACAGGGGGCGAGCAGTACTTC CASSFGTGGEQYF
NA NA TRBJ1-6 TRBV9 TGTGCCAGCAGCGGACAGGACCCAAGGTCACCCCTCCACTTT CASSGQDPRSPLHF
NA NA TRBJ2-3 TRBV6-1 TGTGCCAGCAGTGGAGCGTCCCGCGGCACAGATACGCAGTATTTT CASSGASRGTDTQYF
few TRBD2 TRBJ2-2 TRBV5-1 TGCGCCAGCAGCTTTCTAGCGGGAGGATCAACCGGGGAGCTGTTTTTT CASSFLAGGSTGELFF
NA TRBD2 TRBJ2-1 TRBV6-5 TGTGCCAGCCGTCCGGGAGGGAGGAATGAGCAGTTCTTC CASRPGGRNEQFF
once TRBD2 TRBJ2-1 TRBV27 TGTGCCAGCAGTAGGGGACTATTCAATGAGCAGTTCTTC CASSRGLFNEQFF
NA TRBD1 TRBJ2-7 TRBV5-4 TGTGCCAGCAGCCCGGGACAGAAGATCCCCTACGAGCAGTACTTC CASSPGQKIPYEQYF
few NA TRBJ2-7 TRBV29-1 TGCAGCGTAGGACACACCGATCCCTACGAGCAGTACTTC CSVGHTDPYEQYF
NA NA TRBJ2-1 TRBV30 TGTGCCTGGAGTGTACTTATGAGGGCCTACAATGAGCAGTTCTTC CAWSVLMRAYNEQFF
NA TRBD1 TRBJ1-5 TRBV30 TGTGCCTGGAGTGAAACCGGGACAGGGTTTTTGCAGCCCCAGCATTTT CAWSETGTGFLQPQHF
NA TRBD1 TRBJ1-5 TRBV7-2 TGTGCCAGCAGCTTATTTGGTGGGCAGGGGGCAGGTCAGCCCCAGCATTTT CASSLFGGQGAGQPQHF
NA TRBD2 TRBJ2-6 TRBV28 TGTGCCAGCACTCCTTACGGGGGAGGGTTGGGACCCAGCTCTGGGGCCAACGTCCTGACTTTC CASTPYGGGLGPSSGANVLTF
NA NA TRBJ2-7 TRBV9 TGTGCCAGCAGCTCCAAAGCGGGCGGCGGCTACGAGCAGTACTTC CASSSKAGGGYEQYF
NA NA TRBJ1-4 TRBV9 TGTGCCAGCAGCGCAGGAGCAGGGCGTTGGGAAAAACTGTTTTTT CASSAGAGRWEKLFF
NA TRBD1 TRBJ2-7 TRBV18 TGTGCCAGCTCATTGATGGGACAGGGCTACGAGCAGTACTTC CASSLMGQGYEQYF